This T cell receptor beta chain comes out of a study of blood T cell repertoires in COVID-19. About the research overall: Researchers got acute and convalescent COVID-19 samples from the United States, Italy and Spain. In each case, the material was cDNA or gDNA derived from T cells, B-cell-depleted T cells, or PBMCs.

In the original analysis: Reference gene primer amplification gave estimated nucleated cell counts. Assay used: immunoSEQ multiplex PCR; TCRdb lists only in-frame clones, some missing. That table gives V, J and clone size, and the DNA gave D and trimming. The data show 400,000 to 550,000 clones, about 89% seen once. Sequenced: peripheral blood. This receptor was obtained from a woman aged 25 to 45 with acute or convalescent COVID-19.

DNA for the CDR3: TGTGCCAGTAGTATAGGACCCCTAGGCCCCTACGAGCAGTACTTC. It encodes CASSIGPLGPYEQYF. The chain joins TRBV19 to TRBJ2-7; D not certain. Trimming took off 1 base at V and 2 bases at J, with 12 bases between the two ends. This CDR3 spans 15 amino acids. Per germline, CDR1 LNHDA and CDR2 SQIVND (reference sequence).